These 10 T cell receptor beta chains originate from one sample sequenced in a study of beta chain features in type 1 diabetes. Overall study results and limits: Shortening that was moderate but significant affected the TCRB CDR3s of Type 1 diabetes patients in all four CD4+ subsets.

The authors reverse transcribed all of the isolated RNA, so sequencing captured expressed TCRB transcripts. Clones were sequenced by immunoSEQ multiplex PCR, and TCRdb holds only the in-frame ones, with some missing. The sample holds more than 95,000 clones, roughly 17% seen once. These receptors have no known antigen. The material sequenced was central memory CD4+ T cells from blood. All receptors derive from a man in his late teens or twenties with type 1 diabetes.

This clone was recorded a few times. This chain uses TRBV28 with TRBJ2-7, with 11 bases that match TRBD2. CDR1 and CDR2 (germline): MDHEN, SYDVKM. V gave up 4 bases and J gave up 7 bases; unmatched junction bases: 6. The CDR3 sequence is 14 residues long. The CDR3 loop reads CASSSLAGVFEQYF. The CDR3 bases are TGTGCCAGCAGTTCACTAGCGGGAGTTTTTGAGCAGTACTTC.

The rearrangement links TRBV7-9 to TRBJ2-2; 7 bases align to TRBD1. The CDR3 extends over 13 amino acids. The germline V gene encodes CDR1 SEHNR and CDR2 FQNEAQ (reference sequence). V lost 8 bases and J lost 1; bases outside the gene matches: 1. The chain's CDR3 is CASGTENTGELFF. The CDR3 bases are TGTGCCAGCGGGACAGAGAACACCGGGGAGCTGTTTTTT.

The chain joins TRBV7-9 to TRBJ2-1, with D unclear. V lost 5 bases and J lost 9, with 11 bases in between. Germline V gives CDR1 SEHNR, CDR2 FQNEAQ (reference sequence). This CDR3 contains 12 residues. The CDR3, as DNA: TGTGCCAGCAGCCCGCCCGTTGTTGAGCAGTTCTTC. It is translated as CASSPPVVEQFF.

This clone was observed at least ten times. Within the sample, other DNA sequences also encode this same CDR3. The rearrangement uses TRBV7-2 and TRBJ2-6; TRBD2 might be the D (7 bases). CDR1 is SGHTA, CDR2 FQGNSA, per germline. The CDR3 consists of 15 residues. V lost 5 bases and J lost 2, with 10 bases in between. In DNA form, the CDR3 reads TGTGCCAGCAGCCTAGGGGGGGCTGGGGCCAACGTCCTGACTTTC. It translates to CASSLGGAGANVLTF.

The CDR3 bases are TGTGCCAGCAGCTACGGACAGGCAGGCTACTATGGCTACACCTTC. Its protein is CASSYGQAGYYGYTF. The V gene is TRBV7-2, the J gene TRBJ1-2; TRBD1 agrees at 7 bases. The length of the CDR3 is 15 residues. Losses at the gene ends were 4 bases for V and 3 bases for J; bases not matched to a gene: 8. The germline V gene encodes CDR1 SGHTA and CDR2 FQGNSA.

The chain employs TRBV19 and TRBJ2-7; TRBD1 matches at 10 bases. Germline V lookup: CDR1 LNHDA, CDR2 SQIVND (reference sequence). This CDR3 is 14 amino acids long. J gave up 5 bases and V 10 bases, and 11 bases lay outside the gene matches. The CDR3 spells CANAGKDRGDEQYF. The CDR3, as DNA: TGTGCCAATGCCGGGAAGGACAGGGGGGACGAGCAGTACTTC.

This clone was observed a single time. The chain carries TRBV27 and TRBJ2-3; 11 bases fit TRBD2. In germline, CDR1 is MNHEY, CDR2 SMNVEV (reference sequence). Trimming removed 3 bases from V and 2 bases from J; junction bases left unmatched: 4. The CDR3 has 16 residues. The CDR3 DNA sequence: TGTGCCAGCAGTTTGGGACTAGCGGCCAACACAGATACGCAGTATTTT. Residues: CASSLGLAANTDTQYF.

This chain uses TRBV27 with TRBJ2-7; no definite D call. Germline V gene sequence: CDR1 MNHEY, CDR2 SMNVEV (reference sequence). The germline V and J ends were trimmed by 3 bases and 4 bases, with 13 bases remaining between them. The CDR3 totals 14 residues. In nucleotides, the CDR3 is TGTGCCAGCAGTTTTAGGACGGTGAATTACGAGCAGTACTTC. Amino acids: CASSFRTVNYEQYF.

This clone was counted only a few times. V gene TRBV14 combines with J gene TRBJ2-6; a possible D gene is TRBD2 (6 bases). V gave up 1 base and J gave up 15 bases, with 13 bases separating them. CDR1 and CDR2 (germline): SGHDN, FVKESK. CDR3 length equals 13 residues. The CDR3 is CASSQAGARSLTF. DNA for the CDR3: TGTGCCAGCAGCCAAGCGGGAGCAAGGTCCCTGACTTTC.

This clone was counted only a few times. This chain joins TRBV5-4 and TRBJ1-1; the D is unclear. This CDR3 comprises 14 residues. Per germline, CDR1 SGHNT and CDR2 YYREEE (reference sequence). Trimming stripped 0 bases from V and 2 bases from J, with 8 bases between. The CDR3 DNA reads as TGTGCCAGCAGCTTGGGCTCCAGAAACACTGAAGCTTTCTTT. This gives the protein CASSLGSRNTEAFF.